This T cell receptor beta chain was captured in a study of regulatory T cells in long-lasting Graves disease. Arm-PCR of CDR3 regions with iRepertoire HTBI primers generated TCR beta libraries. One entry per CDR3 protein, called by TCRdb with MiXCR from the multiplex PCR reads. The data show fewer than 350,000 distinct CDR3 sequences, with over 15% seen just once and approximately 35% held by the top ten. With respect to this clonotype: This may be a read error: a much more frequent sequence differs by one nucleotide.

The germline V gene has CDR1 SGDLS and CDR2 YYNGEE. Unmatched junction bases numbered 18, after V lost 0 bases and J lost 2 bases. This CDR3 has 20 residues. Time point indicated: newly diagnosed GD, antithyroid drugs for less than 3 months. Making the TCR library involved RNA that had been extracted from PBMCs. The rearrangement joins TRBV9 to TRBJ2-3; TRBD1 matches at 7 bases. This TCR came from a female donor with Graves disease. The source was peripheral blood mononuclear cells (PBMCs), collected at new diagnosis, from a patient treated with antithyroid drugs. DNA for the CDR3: TGTGCCAGCAGCGTAGGCACAGGGGTACCCTCGACTACCCACACAGATACGCAGTATTTT. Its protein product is CASSVGTGVPSTTHTDTQYF.